This TCR beta chain is from a study of cytomegalovirus exposure and HLA in healthy donors. Primers: 60 Vbeta forward and 13 Jbeta reverse. Some clones are missing from TCRdb's copy, which holds only in-frame ones; the method was immunoSEQ multiplex PCR. The table lists more than 95,000 clones, around 80% of them singletons. The V and J ends lost 9 bases and 0 bases respectively, with 11 bases between them. The CDR3 sequence is 13 residues long. Germline CDR1 MNHEY, CDR2 SMNVEV (reference sequence). This clone has just one count. Sequencing was carried out using PBMCs. The origin of this receptor is a man under 40 in good health and CMV-seropositive. The chain recombines TRBV27 with TRBJ1-1; D is unclear. The CDR3 region has the DNA TGTGCCAGTTCAGGCGCGTTGAACACTGAAGCTTTCTTT. It yields the protein CASSGALNTEAFF.